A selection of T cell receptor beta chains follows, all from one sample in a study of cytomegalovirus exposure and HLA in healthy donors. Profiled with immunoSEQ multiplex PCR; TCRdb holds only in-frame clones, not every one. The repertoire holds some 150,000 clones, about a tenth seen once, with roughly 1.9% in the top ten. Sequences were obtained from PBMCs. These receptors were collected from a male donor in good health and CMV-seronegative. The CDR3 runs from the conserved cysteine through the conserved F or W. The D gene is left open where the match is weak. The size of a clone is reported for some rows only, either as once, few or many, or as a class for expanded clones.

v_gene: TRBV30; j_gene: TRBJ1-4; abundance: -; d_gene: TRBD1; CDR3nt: TGTGCCTGGAGTGAAACAGGGGGGGATGAAAAACTGTTTTTT; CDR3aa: CAWSETGGDEKLFF
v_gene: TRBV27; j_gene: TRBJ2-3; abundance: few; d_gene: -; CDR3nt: TGTGCCAGCAGCCTATTGACTCCACGGGCAGATACGCAGTATTTT; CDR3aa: CASSLLTPRADTQYF
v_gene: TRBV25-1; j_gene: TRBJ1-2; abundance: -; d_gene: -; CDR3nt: TGTGCCAGCAGTGTCGGTCTCGACTATGGCTACACCTTC; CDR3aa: CASSVGLDYGYTF
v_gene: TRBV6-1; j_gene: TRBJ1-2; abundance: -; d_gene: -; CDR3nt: TGTGCCAGCAGTGAACACAGTTTGAATGGCTACACCTTC; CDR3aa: CASSEHSLNGYTF
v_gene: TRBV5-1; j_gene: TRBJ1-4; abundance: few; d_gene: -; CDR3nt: TGCGCCAGCACCAATGGGAGGTCTGCTAATGAAAAACTGTTTTTT; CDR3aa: CASTNGRSANEKLFF
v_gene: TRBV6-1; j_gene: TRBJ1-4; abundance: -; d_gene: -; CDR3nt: TGTGCCAGCAGCGGATCGGGTGAAAAACTGTTTTTT; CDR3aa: CASSGSGEKLFF
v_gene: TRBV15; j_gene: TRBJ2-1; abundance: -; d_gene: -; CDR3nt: TGTGCCACCAGCAGAGATCCGAACAGGGGAGGCAATGAGCAGTTCTTC; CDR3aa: CATSRDPNRGGNEQFF
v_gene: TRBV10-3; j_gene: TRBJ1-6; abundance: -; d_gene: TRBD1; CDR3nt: TGTGCCATCAGTTTAGACAGGGGCACAGGGCCCCTCCACTTT; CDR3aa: CAISLDRGTGPLHF
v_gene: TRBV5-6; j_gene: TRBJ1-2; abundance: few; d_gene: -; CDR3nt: TGTGCCAGCAGCTTGGGCGGGAAGTATGGCTACACCTTC; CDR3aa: CASSLGGKYGYTF
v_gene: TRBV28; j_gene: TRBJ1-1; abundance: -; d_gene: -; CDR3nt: TGTGCCAGCAGTTTGCCCAGGGCAGGGACTGAAGCTTTCTTT; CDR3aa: CASSLPRAGTEAFF
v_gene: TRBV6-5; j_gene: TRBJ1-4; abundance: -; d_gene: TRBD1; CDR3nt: TGTGCCAGCAGGCCGGACAGGGGGCGTGAAAAACTGTTTTTT; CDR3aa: CASRPDRGREKLFF
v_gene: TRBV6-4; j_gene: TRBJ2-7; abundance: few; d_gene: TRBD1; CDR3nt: TGTGCCAGCAGTGACCATAGTGACAGGGAAGAGGGGCCCTACGAGCAGTACTTC; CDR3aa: CASSDHSDREEGPYEQYF
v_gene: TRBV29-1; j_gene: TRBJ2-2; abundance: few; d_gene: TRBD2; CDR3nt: TGCAGCGTTGACGCGGTGTCTAGCGGAGGCACCGGGGAGCTGTTTTTT; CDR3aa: CSVDAVSSGGTGELFF
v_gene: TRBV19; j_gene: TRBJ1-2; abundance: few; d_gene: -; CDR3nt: TGTGCCAGTAGTATCTCCGTTAACTATGGCTACACCTTC; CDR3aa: CASSISVNYGYTF
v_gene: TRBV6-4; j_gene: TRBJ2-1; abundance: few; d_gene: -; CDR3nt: TGTGCCAGCAGTGTACGGGGGAAGAGGGTTTTCTACAATGAGCAGTTCTTC; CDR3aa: CASSVRGKRVFYNEQFF
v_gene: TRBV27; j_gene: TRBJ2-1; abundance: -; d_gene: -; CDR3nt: TGTGCCAGCACGGGGTTCAGCTCCTACAATGAGCAGTTCTTC; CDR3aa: CASTGFSSYNEQFF
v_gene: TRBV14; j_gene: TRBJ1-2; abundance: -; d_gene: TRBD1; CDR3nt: TGTGCCAGCAGCCCAGGGACAGCTGACTATGGCTACACCTTC; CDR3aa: CASSPGTADYGYTF
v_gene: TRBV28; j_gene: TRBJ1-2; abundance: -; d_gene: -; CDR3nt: TGTGCCAGCAGTTTGCAAGGGGACTATGGCTACACCTTC; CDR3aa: CASSLQGDYGYTF
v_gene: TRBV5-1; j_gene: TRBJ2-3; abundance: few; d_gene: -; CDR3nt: TGCGCCAGCAGCTTAGGATGGACAGCCAGCACAGATACGCAGTATTTT; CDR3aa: CASSLGWTASTDTQYF
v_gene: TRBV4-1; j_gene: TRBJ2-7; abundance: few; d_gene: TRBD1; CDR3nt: TGCGCCAGCAGCCAAGATAGGGGACAGGGGTGGGAGCAGTACTTC; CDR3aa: CASSQDRGQGWEQYF
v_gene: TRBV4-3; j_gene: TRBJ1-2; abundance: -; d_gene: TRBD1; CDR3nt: TGCGCCAGCAGCCAAGAAGCAGGGGGGTACGGCTACACCTTC; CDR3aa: CASSQEAGGYGYTF
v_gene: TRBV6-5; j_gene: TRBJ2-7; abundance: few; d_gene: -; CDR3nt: TGTGCCAGCAGTTACTCGAGGGCTTACGAGCAGTACTTC; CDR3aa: CASSYSRAYEQYF
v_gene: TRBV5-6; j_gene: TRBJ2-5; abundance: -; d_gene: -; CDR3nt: TGTGCCAGCAGCTTGAGGCGGGTGCAAGAGACCCAGTACTTC; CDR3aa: CASSLRRVQETQYF
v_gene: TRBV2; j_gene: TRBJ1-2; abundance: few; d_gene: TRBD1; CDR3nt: TGTGCCAGCAGCCTCCTCCGGCGGGGACAGGGGAACTATGGCTACACCTTC; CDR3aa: CASSLLRRGQGNYGYTF
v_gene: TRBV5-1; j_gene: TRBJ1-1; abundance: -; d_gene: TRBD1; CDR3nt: TGCGCCAGCAGCTTGGACGGAGGACAGGGGACGCACGCTTTCTTT; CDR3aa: CASSLDGGQGTHAFF
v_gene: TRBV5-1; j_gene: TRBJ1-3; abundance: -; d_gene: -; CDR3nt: TGCGCCAGCAGCCCCGGGGGGGATCGAGTTGGAAACACCATATATTTT; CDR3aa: CASSPGGDRVGNTIYF
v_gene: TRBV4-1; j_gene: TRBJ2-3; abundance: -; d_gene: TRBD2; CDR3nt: TGCGCCAGCAGCCGCGGGTCCCCCACGGGACTAGGTACAGATACGCAGTATTTT; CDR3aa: CASSRGSPTGLGTDTQYF
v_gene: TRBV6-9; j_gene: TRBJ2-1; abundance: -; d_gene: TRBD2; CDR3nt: TGTGCCAGCAGCACGACTAGCGGGGGCCCAAGCTCCTACAATGAGCAGTTCTTC; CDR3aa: CASSTTSGGPSSYNEQFF
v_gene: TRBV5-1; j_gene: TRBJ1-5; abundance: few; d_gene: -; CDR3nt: TGCGCCAGCAGCGCGGATAGCAATCAGCCCCAGCATTTT; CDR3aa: CASSADSNQPQHF
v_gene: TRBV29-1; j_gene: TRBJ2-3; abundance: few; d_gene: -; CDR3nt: TGCAGCGTTGAGGGCGCTTTCACAGATACGCAGTATTTT; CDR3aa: CSVEGAFTDTQYF
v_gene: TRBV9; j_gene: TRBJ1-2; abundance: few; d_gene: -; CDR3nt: TGTGCCAGCAGCGTAAGTCCTCTCGGGGCTAACTATGGCTACACCTTC; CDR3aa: CASSVSPLGANYGYTF
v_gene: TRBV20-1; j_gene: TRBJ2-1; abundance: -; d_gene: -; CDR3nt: TGCAGTGCTTTAGTTAATGAGCAGTTCTTC; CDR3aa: CSALVNEQFF
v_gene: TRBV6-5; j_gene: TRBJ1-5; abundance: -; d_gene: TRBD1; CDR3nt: TGTGCCAGCAGTAAAGCAGGGGGCGGACAGCCCCAGCATTTT; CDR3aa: CASSKAGGGQPQHF
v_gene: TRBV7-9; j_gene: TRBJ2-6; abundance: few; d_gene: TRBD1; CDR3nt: TGTGCCAGCAGGCGGGGAAGGACAGGGCCTGGGGCCAACGTCCTGACTTTC; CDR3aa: CASRRGRTGPGANVLTF
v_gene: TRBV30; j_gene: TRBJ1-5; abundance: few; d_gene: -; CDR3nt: TGTGCCTGGAGTGATCCAATTGCGAGGCATCAGCCCCAGCATTTT; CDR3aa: CAWSDPIARHQPQHF
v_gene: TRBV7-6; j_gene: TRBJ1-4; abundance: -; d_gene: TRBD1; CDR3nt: TGTGCCAGCAGCTTAGTCAGGGGGACAACTAATGAAAAACTGTTTTTT; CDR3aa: CASSLVRGTTNEKLFF
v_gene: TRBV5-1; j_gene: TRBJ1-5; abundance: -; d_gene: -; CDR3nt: TGCGCCAGCAGCTTGGTTCCGGGTAGCAATCAGCCCCAGCATTTT; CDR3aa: CASSLVPGSNQPQHF